The entry below gives a single TCR beta chain sequence along with its context. The source of the sample is a study of control samples from healthy donors and cancer patients. Only in-frame clones appear in the TCRdb table, and some are missing; sequencing was by immunoSEQ multiplex PCR. The sample yields over 85,000 clones, less than 85% seen once. Per the germline V gene, CDR1 is WNHNN and CDR2 is SYGVQD (reference sequence). V lost 7 bases and J lost 9, with 16 bases in between. The CDR3 spans 13 residues. J is TRBJ2-1 and V is TRBV10-1; D may be TRBD1 or TRBD2 (5 bases each). The sample was PBMCs. The TCR was taken from a man between 65 and 85 years old with lung cancer. CDR3 nucleotides: TGCGCCAGCAAGAGGGACGTAGACGGTGAGCAGTTCTTC. Its protein product is CASKRDVDGEQFF.